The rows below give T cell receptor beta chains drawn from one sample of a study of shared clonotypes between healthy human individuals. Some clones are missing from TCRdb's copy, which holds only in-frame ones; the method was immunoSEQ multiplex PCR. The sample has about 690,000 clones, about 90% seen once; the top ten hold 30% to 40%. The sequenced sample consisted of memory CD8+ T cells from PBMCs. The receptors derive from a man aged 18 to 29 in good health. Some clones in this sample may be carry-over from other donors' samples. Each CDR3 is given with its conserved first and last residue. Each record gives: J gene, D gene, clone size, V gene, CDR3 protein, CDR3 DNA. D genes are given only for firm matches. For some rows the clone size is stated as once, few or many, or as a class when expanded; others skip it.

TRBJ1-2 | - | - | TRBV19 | CASTPDRAGVYGYTF | TGTGCCAGTACCCCCGATAGGGCGGGGGTCTATGGCTACACCTTC
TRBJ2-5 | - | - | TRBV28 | CASTLVIGETQYF | TGTGCCAGCACGTTGGTAATTGGGGAGACCCAGTACTTC
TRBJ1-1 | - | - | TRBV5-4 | CASSLYYSEAFF | TGTGCCAGCAGCTTGTATTACTCTGAAGCTTTCTTT
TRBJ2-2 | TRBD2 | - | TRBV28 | CASSPRTSAGELFF | TGTGCCAGCAGTCCTCGGACTAGCGCCGGGGAGCTGTTTTTT
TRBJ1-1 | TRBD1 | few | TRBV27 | CASNIVQGAGTEAFF | TGTGCCAGCAACATCGTCCAGGGGGCCGGCACTGAAGCTTTCTTT
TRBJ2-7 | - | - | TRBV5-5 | CASSFIQGSYEQYF | TGTGCCAGCAGCTTTATCCAGGGCTCCTACGAGCAGTACTTC
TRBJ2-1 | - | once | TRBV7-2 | CASSMAGQKYNEQFF | TGTGCCAGCAGCATGGCGGGACAGAAGTACAATGAGCAGTTCTTC
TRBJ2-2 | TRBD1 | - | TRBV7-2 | CASSLGARGLDTGELFF | TGTGCCAGCAGCTTAGGCGCCAGGGGGTTGGACACCGGGGAGCTGTTTTTT
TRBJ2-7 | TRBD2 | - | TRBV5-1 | CASSVDRSSGRAGEQYF | TGCGCCAGCAGCGTCGACAGATCTAGCGGGAGGGCGGGTGAGCAGTACTTC
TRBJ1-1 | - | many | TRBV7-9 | CASSLVGGRSELNTEAFF | TGTGCCAGCAGCTTAGTTGGGGGGCGATCGGAGCTGAACACTGAAGCTTTCTTT
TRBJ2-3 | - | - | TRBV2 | CASSDGRDWTDTQYF | TGTGCCAGCAGTGACGGGCGGGATTGGACAGATACGCAGTATTTT
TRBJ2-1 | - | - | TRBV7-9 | CASSIMAEQFF | TGTGCCAGCAGCATAATGGCTGAGCAGTTCTTC
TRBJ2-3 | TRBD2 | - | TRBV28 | CASRPPPSGSSYTQYF | TGTGCCAGCAGGCCCCCCCCTAGCGGGAGTTCTTATACGCAGTATTTT
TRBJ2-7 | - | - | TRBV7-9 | CASRPAGGQGYYEQYF | TGTGCCAGCAGACCAGCGGGGGGACAGGGATATTACGAGCAGTACTTC
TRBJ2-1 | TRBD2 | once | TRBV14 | CASSQQIAGYNEQFF | TGTGCCAGCAGCCAACAGATAGCGGGCTACAATGAGCAGTTCTTC
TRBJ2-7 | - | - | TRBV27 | CASKPGGVYEQYF | TGTGCCAGCAAACCTGGGGGAGTCTACGAGCAGTACTTC
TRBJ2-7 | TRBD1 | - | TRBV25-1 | CASSEFGSRTGVHEQYF | TGTGCCAGCAGTGAATTTGGTTCTCGGACAGGGGTCCACGAGCAGTACTTC
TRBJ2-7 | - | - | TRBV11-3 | CASSLPGGEQYF | TGTGCCAGCAGTCTCCCCGGGGGCGAGCAGTACTTC
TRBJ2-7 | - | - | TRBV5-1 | CASSSGRASYEQYF | TGCGCCAGCAGTTCCGGACGTGCCTCCTACGAGCAGTACTTC
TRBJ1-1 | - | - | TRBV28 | CASSLYPEKEAFF | TGTGCCAGCAGTTTATATCCGGAAAAAGAAGCTTTCTTT
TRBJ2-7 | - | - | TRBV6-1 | CASSEGGPRNYEQYF | TGTGCCAGCAGTGAAGGAGGGCCCCGGAACTACGAGCAGTACTTC
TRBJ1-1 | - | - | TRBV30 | CAWIKPRPHKAATEAFF | TGTGCCTGGATCAAACCCCGGCCGCACAAAGCGGCCACTGAAGCTTTCTTT
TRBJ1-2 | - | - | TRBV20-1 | CSARITGGYTF | TGCAGTGCTAGAATAACAGGAGGCTACACCTTC
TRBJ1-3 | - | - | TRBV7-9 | CASSSFSGNTIYF | TGTGCCAGCAGCTCCTTTTCTGGAAACACCATATATTTT
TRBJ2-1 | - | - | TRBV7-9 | CASSRDQKYTAGKQFF | TGTGCCAGCAGTCGCGACCAGAAATACACGGCGGGGAAGCAGTTCTTC
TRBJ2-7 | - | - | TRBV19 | CASSTSTYYEQYF | TGTGCCAGTAGTACCTCTACATACTACGAGCAGTACTTC
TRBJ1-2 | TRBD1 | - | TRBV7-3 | CASSSRDRGGYTF | TGTGCCAGCAGCTCCCGAGACAGGGGCGGCTACACCTTC
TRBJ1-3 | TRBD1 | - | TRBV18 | CASSPWGQGLEGNTIYF | TGTGCCAGCTCACCTTGGGGACAGGGGTTGGAAGGAAACACCATATATTTT
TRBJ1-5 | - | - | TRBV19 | CASSIGGQPQHF | TGTGCCAGTAGTATAGGCGGGCAGCCCCAGCATTTT
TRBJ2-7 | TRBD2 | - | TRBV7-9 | CASSPRGDEQYF | TGTGCCAGCAGCCCTCGGGGGGACGAGCAGTACTTC
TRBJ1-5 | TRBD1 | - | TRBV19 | CASSTLEGARGNQPQHF | TGTGCCAGTAGTACCTTGGAGGGGGCACGGGGCAATCAGCCCCAGCATTTT
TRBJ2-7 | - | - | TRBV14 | CASSPKEPYEQYF | TGTGCCAGCAGCCCGAAGGAACCATACGAGCAGTACTTC
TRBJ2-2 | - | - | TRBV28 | CASSLVDVWQAGELFF | TGTGCCAGCAGTTTGGTGGACGTATGGCAGGCCGGGGAGCTGTTTTTT
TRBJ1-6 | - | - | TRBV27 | CASTKFNRYNSPLHF | TGTGCCAGCACCAAATTCAATCGCTATAATTCACCCCTCCACTTT
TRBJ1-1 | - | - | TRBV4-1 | CASSQDSTLNTEAFF | TGCGCCAGCAGCCAAGATTCTACTTTGAACACTGAAGCTTTCTTT
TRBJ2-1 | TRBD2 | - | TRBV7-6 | CASSRTSGSYNEQFF | TGTGCCAGCAGCCGTACTAGCGGCTCCTACAATGAGCAGTTCTTC
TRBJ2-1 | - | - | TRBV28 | CASSHSPSVPYNEQFF | TGTGCCAGCAGCCACTCCCCTAGCGTCCCCTACAATGAGCAGTTCTTC
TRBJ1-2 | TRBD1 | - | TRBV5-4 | CASRRDRFGFGYTF | TGTGCCAGCAGACGGGACAGGTTTGGGTTTGGCTACACCTTC
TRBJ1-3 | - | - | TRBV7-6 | CASSLGIGSDRRGNTIYF | TGTGCCAGCAGCTTAGGTATCGGCTCGGATCGCCGTGGAAACACCATATATTTT
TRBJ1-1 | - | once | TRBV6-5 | CASSYSGDSTEAFF | TGTGCCAGCAGTTACTCAGGGGACTCCACTGAAGCTTTCTTT
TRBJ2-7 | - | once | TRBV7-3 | CASSHTEQYF | TGTGCCAGCAGCCACACCGAGCAGTACTTC
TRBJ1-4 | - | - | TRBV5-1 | CASSLDPGTINEKLFF | TGCGCCAGCAGCTTGGACCCCGGGACGATTAATGAAAAACTGTTTTTT
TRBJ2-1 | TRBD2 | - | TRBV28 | CASTDHKWGLPPNEQFF | TGTGCCAGCACCGACCATAAGTGGGGACTACCTCCCAATGAGCAGTTCTTC
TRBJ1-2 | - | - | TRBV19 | CASSQGEGYTF | TGTGCCAGTAGCCAGGGTGAAGGCTACACCTTC
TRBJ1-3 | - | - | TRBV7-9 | CASSWVSIGNTIYF | TGTGCCAGCAGCTGGGTGTCCATTGGAAACACCATATATTTT
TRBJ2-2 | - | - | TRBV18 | CASSPTGVTGELFF | TGTGCCAGCTCACCGACAGGAGTGACCGGGGAGCTGTTTTTT
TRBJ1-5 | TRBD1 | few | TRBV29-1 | CSVRQGQYQPQHF | TGCAGCGTCAGACAGGGCCAGTATCAGCCCCAGCATTTT
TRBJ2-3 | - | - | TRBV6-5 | CASSYSVGEVSDTQYF | TGTGCCAGCAGTTACTCTGTCGGGGAAGTGTCAGATACGCAGTATTTT
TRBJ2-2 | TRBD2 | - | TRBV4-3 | CASSQEGLAGGPAGELFF | TGCGCCAGCAGCCAAGAGGGACTAGCGGGAGGGCCAGCCGGGGAGCTGTTTTTT
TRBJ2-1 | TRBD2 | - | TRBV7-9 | CASSFPSGTYNEQFF | TGTGCCAGCAGCTTCCCTAGCGGGACCTACAATGAGCAGTTCTTC
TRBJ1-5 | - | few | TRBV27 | CASSPMGQPQHF | TGTGCCAGCAGTCCAATGGGGCAGCCCCAGCATTTT
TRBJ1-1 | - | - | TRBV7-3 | CASSLLGAPEAFF | TGTGCCAGCAGCTTATTGGGGGCCCCTGAAGCTTTCTTT
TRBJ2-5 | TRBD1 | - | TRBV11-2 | CASSPGTGDHKGAQYF | TGTGCCAGCAGCCCAGGGACAGGGGACCACAAAGGGGCCCAGTACTTC
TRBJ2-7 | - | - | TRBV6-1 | CASSARLTSPYEQYF | TGTGCCAGCAGTGCTAGGTTGACTAGTCCTTACGAGCAGTACTTC